The present T cell receptor (beta chain) was sequenced within a study of CD8+CD57+ T cells in acquired aplastic anemia. Those patients picked for sequencing had displayed CD8+CD57+ cell expansion on flow cytometry. Patients had received no therapy at the time of blood sampling. Genomic DNA served as template for TCR beta VDJ and CDR3 profiling. TCRdb fed the reads into MiXCR, producing one record per CDR3 protein. The sample lists roughly 250,000 distinct CDR3 sequences, roughly 82% occurring once. In germline, CDR1 is SGHVS, CDR2 FQNEAQ. The CDR3 is 13 residues long, ends included. In regard to this clonotype: Here the CDR3 omits its conserved ending phenylalanine or tryptophan, so a read error is the likely source. No DNA is shown, since the ends of the CDR3 on it are uncertain; the CDR3 is the one TCRdb lists.

Sequenced input: sorted CD4+, CD8+, or CD8+CD57+ T cells (not recorded which) from PBMCs. This clonotype originated in a human donor with aplastic anemia. The rearrangement uses TRBV7-8 and TRBJ1-2; the D call TRBD1 from the table was never checked on the DNA. The CDR3: CASSLAGAPDSQY.